The 4 T cell receptor beta chains presented below share a single source sample, sequenced in a study of T cell repertoires in cytomegalovirus infection (dated by TCRdb to the late 2010s). Reads for this sample came from an Illumina HiSeq 1500. TCRdb passed the public sequencing reads through fastp at Q25 and MiXCR, retaining productive beta sequences. Every entry covers one CDR3 protein and lists the most common genes and DNA from its rows. This sample comprises 200,000 to 300,000 distinct CDR3 sequences, roughly 13% of them detected only once. Around 9.5% of the sample comes from the top ten. The sequencing input was PBMCs. The source of these receptors is a human donor in good health (CMV status not recorded). Some clones in this sample may be carry-over from other donors' samples.

This clonotype has more than one count but fewer than ten. The J gene is TRBJ1-1, the V gene TRBV24-1, with D tentatively TRBD1 (5 bases). Trimming took 4 bases from V and 1 from J, leaving 12 bases between them. Germline loops: CDR1 KGHDR, CDR2 SFDVKD. CDR3 length: 15 amino acids. CDR3 coding DNA: TGTGCCACCAGTGACCCAGCGGGGGAGAACACTGAAGCTTTCTTT. This codes for CATSDPAGENTEAFF.

This clonotype was detected ten times or more. CDR3 nucleotides: TGTGCCAGCAGCTTGACGACTCCGAACACCGGGGAGCTGTTTTTT. Amino acid sequence: CASSLTTPNTGELFF. The V gene is TRBV7-9, the J gene TRBJ2-2; no firm D call. This CDR3 is built from 15 residues. Trimming shortened V by 3 bases and J by 0 bases, and 8 bases separated the two germline ends. In germline, CDR1 is SEHNR, CDR2 FQNEAQ (reference sequence).

A few counts support this clonotype. J is TRBJ1-1 and V is TRBV28; 7 positions match TRBD1. Germline V gene sequence: CDR1 MDHEN, CDR2 SYDVKM. The CDR3 totals 13 residues. V lost 11 bases to trimming and J lost 5 bases; unmatched junction nucleotides: 11. The CDR3 sequence: CACKTGVGTEAFF. CDR3 nucleotide sequence: TGTGCCTGCAAAACAGGGGTTGGAACTGAAGCTTTCTTT.

This clonotype was observed many times. The chain uses TRBV12-3 or TRBV12-4 and TRBJ1-3; D uncertain. The CDR3 is 15 residues long. V lost 3 bases to trimming and J lost 0 bases, with 9 bases between them. CDR3 nucleotides: TGTGCCAGCAGTTTGTTGCGGGACTCTGGAAACACCATATATTTT. Its protein is CASSLLRDSGNTIYF.